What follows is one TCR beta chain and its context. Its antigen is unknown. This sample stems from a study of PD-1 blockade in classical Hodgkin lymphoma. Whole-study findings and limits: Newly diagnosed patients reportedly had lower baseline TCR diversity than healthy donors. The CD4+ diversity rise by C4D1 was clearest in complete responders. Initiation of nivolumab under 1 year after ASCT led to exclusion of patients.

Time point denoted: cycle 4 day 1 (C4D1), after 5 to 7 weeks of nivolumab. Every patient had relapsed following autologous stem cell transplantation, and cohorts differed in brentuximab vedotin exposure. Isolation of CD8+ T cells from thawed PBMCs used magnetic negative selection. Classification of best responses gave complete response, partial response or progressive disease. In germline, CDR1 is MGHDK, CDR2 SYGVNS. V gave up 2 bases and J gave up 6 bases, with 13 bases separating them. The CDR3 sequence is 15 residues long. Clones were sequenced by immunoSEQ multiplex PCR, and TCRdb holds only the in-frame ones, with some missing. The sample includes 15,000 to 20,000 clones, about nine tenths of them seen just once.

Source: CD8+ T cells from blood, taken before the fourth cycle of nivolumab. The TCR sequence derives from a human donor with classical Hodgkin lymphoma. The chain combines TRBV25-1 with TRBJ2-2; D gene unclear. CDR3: CASSENLWVAGELFF. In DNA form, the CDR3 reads TGTGCCAGCAGTGAAAACCTGTGGGTAGCCGGGGAGCTGTTTTTT. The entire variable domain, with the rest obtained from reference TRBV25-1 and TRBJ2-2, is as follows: EADIYQTPRYLVIGTGKKITLECSQTMGHDKMYWYQQDPGMELHLIHYSYGVNSTEKGDLSSESTVSRIRTEHFPLTLESARPSHTSQYLCASSENLWVAGELFFGEGSRLTVL.